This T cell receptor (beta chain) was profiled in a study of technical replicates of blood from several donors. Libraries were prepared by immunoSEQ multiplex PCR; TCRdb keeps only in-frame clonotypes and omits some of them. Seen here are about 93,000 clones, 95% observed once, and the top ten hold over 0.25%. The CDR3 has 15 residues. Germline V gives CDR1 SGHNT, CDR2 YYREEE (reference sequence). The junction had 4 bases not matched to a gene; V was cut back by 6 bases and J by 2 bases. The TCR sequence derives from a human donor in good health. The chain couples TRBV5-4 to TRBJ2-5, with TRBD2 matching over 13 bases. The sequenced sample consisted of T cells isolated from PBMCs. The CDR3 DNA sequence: TGTGCCAGCACCCAGGGACTAGCGGGGCAAGAGACCCAGTACTTC. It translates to CASTQGLAGQETQYF.